This T cell receptor (beta chain) derives from a study of blood T cell repertoires in COVID-19. Background on the study: Spain, Italy and the United States supplied samples that represented acute and convalescent COVID-19.

How the authors handled the data: Cell counts per sample came from amplifying reference gene primers. Repertoires were generated with immunoSEQ multiplex PCR, while TCRdb's copy carries only in-frame clones and drops some. Clonal size and the V and J genes are those of that table, whereas D and trimming came from the DNA. The sample shows roughly 100,000 clones, roughly 87% of them seen only once. This CDR3 has 15 amino acids. Germline V gene data show CDR1 as MNHEY and CDR2 as SVGEGT. With V trimmed by 5 bases and J by 1 base, 5 bases remained unmatched. This clone has only one observation. This sequence joins TRBV6-2 or TRBV6-3 and TRBJ1-1, with 9 bases aligning to TRBD1. This sequence originates from a man aged 50-59 years in a cohort sampled during active COVID-19. The material sequenced was peripheral blood. CDR3 loop: CASSPNRGRNTEAFF. Here the CDR3 DNA reads TGTGCCAGCAGTCCGAACAGGGGGCGGAACACTGAAGCTTTCTTT.